This T cell receptor beta chain was captured in a study of shared clonotypes between healthy human individuals. CDR1 SGHRS and CDR2 YFSETQ come from the germline V gene. The V end lost 4 bases, the J end lost 3 bases, and 8 bases lay between the germline ends. The CDR3 has 12 residues. Researchers ran the assay at a deep level. Repertoires were generated with immunoSEQ multiplex PCR, while TCRdb's copy carries only in-frame clones and drops some. This sample has some 900,000 clones; 70% to 85% occur once, and the top ten carry about 1.5%. J is TRBJ2-7 and V is TRBV5-1; D unclear. The source is a man younger than 35 in good health. Specimen: memory CD4+ T cells sorted from blood. Subset reported: CD45RA-negative fraction. For the CDR3, the DNA is TGCGCCAGCAGCCACCCCGACTACGAGCAGTACTTC. It translates to CASSHPDYEQYF.